A single sample gave rise to the 27 T cell receptor beta chains below, sequenced in a study of cytomegalovirus exposure and HLA in healthy donors. PCR employed 60 Vbeta and 13 Jbeta primers. The table came from immunoSEQ multiplex PCR; TCRdb's copy has only in-frame clones and leaves some out. The sample gives approximately 150,000 clones, 70% to 85% of which show up once; around 9.7% is in the top ten. Material for sequencing was PBMCs. Source of these receptors: a woman aged 55-75 years in good health and CMV-seropositive.

The V and J genes are TRBV2 and TRBJ2-7; 10 bases map to TRBD2. The CDR3 totals 14 residues. The J segment lost 6 bases and the V segment lost 5 bases, leaving 7 bases of the junction unmatched. Per the germline V gene, CDR1 is SNHLY and CDR2 is FYNNEI. DNA for the CDR3: TGTGCCAGCAGTTCACTAGCGGGAACATCCGAGCAGTACTTC. This translates into CASSSLAGTSEQYF.

CDR3 sequence reads: CASASGASSGANVLTF. As DNA, the CDR3 is TGCGCCAGCGCAAGCGGAGCGAGCTCTGGGGCCAACGTCCTGACTTTC. The chain couples TRBV4-1 to TRBJ2-6; a possible D gene is TRBD2 (5 bases). Germline lookup yields CDR1 MGHRA and CDR2 YSYEKL. V dropped 8 bases and J dropped 0 bases, with 14 bases sitting between them. This CDR3 has 16 residues.

Only a few counts were recorded for this clone. This rearrangement joins TRBV11-2 to TRBJ1-4; no firm D call. V shed 6 bases and J shed 4 bases, with 15 bases lying between them. In germline, CDR1 is SGHAT, CDR2 FQNNGV. The CDR3 is 15 residues long. The CDR3 loop reads CASSSSAGFNEKLFF. CDR3 sequence (DNA): TGTGCCAGCAGTTCCAGCGCCGGATTTAATGAAAAACTGTTTTTT.

The chain couples TRBV30 to TRBJ1-5; D is perhaps TRBD1 (6 bases). Germline lookup yields CDR1 GTSNPN and CDR2 SVGIG (reference sequence). V lost 5 bases and J 3 bases, leaving 14 bases between the germline ends. The CDR3 runs 14 residues. DNA of the CDR3: TGTGCCTGGGGGCCCAGGGGAACCAATCAGCCCCAGCATTTT. It codes for CAWGPRGTNQPQHF.

The chain has TRBV18 and TRBJ1-1, with 7 bases that match TRBD1. Trimming removed 4 bases from V and 4 bases from J; junction bases left unmatched: 12. In germline, CDR1 is KGHSH, CDR2 LQKENI. This CDR3 has 16 amino acids. In DNA form, the CDR3 reads TGTGCCAGCTCACTCGTAACCGGGGACAGCGTCACTGAAGCTTTCTTT. Translating it yields CASSLVTGDSVTEAFF.

J is TRBJ2-6 and V is TRBV7-9, with a possible D match to TRBD1 (6 bases). The germline V gene has CDR1 SEHNR and CDR2 FQNEAQ (reference sequence). The CDR3 is 19 residues long. V lost 2 bases to trimming and J lost 0 bases, with 17 bases between them. In DNA, the CDR3 is TGTGCCAGCAGCTTAACCGCCACCTGGACAGACTCTGGGGCCAACGTCCTGACTTTC. Translating it yields CASSLTATWTDSGANVLTF.

The gene calls are TRBV29-1 and TRBJ2-2; unclear D gene. The CDR3 consists of 12 residues. CDR1 and CDR2 from the germline V gene are SQVTM and ANQGSEA. Deletions cut 0 bases from V and 5 bases from J, with 4 bases between. The CDR3 sequence is CSVEDRTGELFF. The CDR3 bases are TGCAGCGTTGAAGATCGGACCGGGGAGCTGTTTTTT.

This chain joins TRBV11-2 and TRBJ2-7; weak D call: TRBD2 (6 bases). The CDR3 sequence is 15 residues long. Trimming stripped 5 bases from V and 2 bases from J, with 16 bases between. CDR1 is SGHAT and CDR2 is FQNNGV in the germline V gene. CDR3 nucleotides: TGTGCCAGCAGCGAGACTAGAGGCGGCGCCTACGAGCAGTACTTC. Protein sequence: CASSETRGGAYEQYF.

CDR3 in DNA: TGTGCCAGCAGCTCATGGACAGGCGGAGAGACCCAGTACTTC. It encodes CASSSWTGGETQYF. The genes are TRBV7-2 and TRBJ2-5; TRBD1 aligns across 7 bases. Looked up from germline, CDR1 is SGHTA and CDR2 is FQGNSA. V lost 4 bases, J lost 4 bases, and 6 bases stayed unmatched. The CDR3 consists of 14 residues.

The chain uses TRBV27 and TRBJ2-3, with D possibly being TRBD2 (5 bases). The germline CDR1 and CDR2 sequences are MNHEY and SMNVEV (reference sequence). The V end lost 5 bases, the J end lost 4 bases, and 19 bases lay between the germline ends. The CDR3 has 16 amino acids. The CDR3 sequence is CASSTSDYQPPDTQYF. CDR3 coding DNA: TGTGCCAGCAGTACCTCAGACTATCAACCTCCAGATACGCAGTATTTT.

In regard to this clone: The same CDR3 can be traced to other DNA sequences in this sample. The rearrangement links TRBV6-5 to TRBJ1-2, with 8 bases identical to TRBD1. J lost 4 bases, V lost 3 bases, and 7 bases had no gene match. Germline-derived CDR1 and CDR2 are MNHEY and SVGAGI. This CDR3 has 15 residues. CDR3 bases: TGTGCCAGCAGTTATGGACAGGGTGGAGGCTATGGCTACACCTTC. This translates into CASSYGQGGGYGYTF.

The genes are TRBV7-2 and TRBJ2-7; D possibly corresponds to TRBD1 (6 bases). The germline V and J ends were trimmed by 5 bases and 2 bases, with 13 bases remaining between them. The CDR3 runs 14 residues. CDR1 SGHTA and CDR2 FQGNSA come from the germline V gene. The CDR3 nucleotides read TGTGCCAGCAGCGCTTCGGGACAAACCTACGAGCAGTACTTC. Amino acids: CASSASGQTYEQYF.

In this sample, this clone turned up once. V usage is TRBV28 and J usage is TRBJ1-2; a possible D gene is TRBD1 (5 bases). There are 14 residues in the CDR3. Trimming pared 6 bases from V and 0 bases from J, leaving 11 bases between. Germline CDR1 and CDR2: MDHEN and SYDVKM. The CDR3 region has the DNA TGTGCCAGCAGGCGGGGACTGACTAACTATGGCTACACCTTC. Residues: CASRRGLTNYGYTF.

This clone was recorded once. The chain couples TRBV2 to TRBJ2-1; D perhaps matches TRBD2 (5 bases). Germline V CDR1 and CDR2: SNHLY, FYNNEI. The CDR3 has 15 amino acids. V lost 7 bases and J 4 bases, leaving 17 bases between the germline ends. Here the CDR3 DNA reads TGTGCCAGCACCGAACGAAAAGCGGAGTACAATGAGCAGTTCTTC. Translating it yields CASTERKAEYNEQFF.

The V gene is TRBV20-1, the J gene TRBJ1-1; D is ambiguous. From germline, CDR1 is DFQATT and CDR2 SNEGSKA (reference sequence). This CDR3 spans 11 amino acids. V lost 7 bases, J lost 1 base, and 7 bases lay in between. This CDR3 reads CSGSENTEAFF. Here the CDR3 DNA reads TGCAGTGGTTCAGAGAACACTGAAGCTTTCTTT.

V and J are TRBV4-3 and TRBJ2-1; 11 positions agree with TRBD2. V was pared by 3 bases and J by 4 bases, with 14 bases of the junction left unmatched. The germline V gene has CDR1 LGHNA and CDR2 YSLEER. The CDR3 loop spans 19 amino acids. As DNA, the CDR3 is TGCGCCAGCAGCCAGATGCGACTAGCGGGGTCGGCAGGGTACAATGAGCAGTTCTTC. Amino acids: CASSQMRLAGSAGYNEQFF.

This clone was observed a handful of times. The chain has TRBV6-6 and TRBJ1-1; perhaps TRBD1 as D (6 bases). Trimming removed 2 bases from V and 6 bases from J, with 10 bases in between. The CDR3 runs to 13 residues. Germline assignment: CDR1 MNHNY and CDR2 SVGAGI (reference sequence). The CDR3 bases are TGTGCCAGCAGTTACAACAGGGCGGCTGAAGCTTTCTTT. Translated: CASSYNRAAEAFF.

The chain has TRBV5-1 and TRBJ2-2; possible D gene TRBD1, 5 bases. CDR3 length: 15 residues. CDR1 is SGHRS and CDR2 is YFSETQ in the germline V gene. The V end was cut by 0 bases, the J end by 1 base, with 7 bases between. The CDR3 bases are TGCGCCAGCAGCTTGGGGACACAGAACACCGGGGAGCTGTTTTTT. Protein product: CASSLGTQNTGELFF. The variable domain in full, with the rest retrieved from reference TRBV5-1 and TRBJ2-2, is KAGVTQTPRYLIKTRGQQVTLSCSPISGHRSVSWYQQTPGQGLQFLFEYFSETQRNKGNFPGRFSGRQFSNSRSEMNVSTLELGDSALYLCASSLGTQNTGELFFGEGSRLTVL.

The V call is TRBV2, the J call TRBJ1-2; 9 bases are shared with TRBD1. Germline V CDR1 and CDR2: SNHLY, FYNNEI. V trimming: 9 bases; J trimming: 3 bases; junction bases outside the gene matches: 8. This CDR3 comprises 14 residues. CDR3 in DNA: TGTGCCAGGGGTGCGGGACAGGGTGACTATGGCTACACCTTC. This translates into CARGAGQGDYGYTF.

Note on this clone: The junction departs from the called germline gene at one end, perhaps through a read error. This chain connects TRBV7-2 to TRBJ2-1; D uncertain. The germline V gene encodes CDR1 SGHTA and CDR2 FQGNSA. This CDR3 is 13 amino acids long. The CDR3 DNA reads as TGTGCCAGCACCTTAGGTCCCCTCAATGAGCAGTTCTTC. Translation gives CASTLGPLNEQFF.

This chain links TRBV4-3 with TRBJ2-1; 8 nucleotides align to TRBD2. CDR3 length equals 17 residues. V lost 3 bases to trimming and J lost 4 bases; unmatched junction nucleotides: 11. Germline V gene data show CDR1 as LGHNA and CDR2 as YSLEER. The CDR3 sequence: CASSQDIVAGPYNEQFF. The CDR3 nucleotides read TGCGCCAGCAGCCAGGACATAGTAGCGGGACCATACAATGAGCAGTTCTTC.

The chain recombines TRBV11-2 with TRBJ2-7; 9 positions agree with TRBD1. The CDR3 loop spans 17 amino acids. The trim removed 4 bases at V and 2 bases at J, leaving 12 bases unmatched. Germline loops: CDR1 SGHAT, CDR2 FQNNGV. Here the CDR3 reads CASSSQGALQVTYEQYF. CDR3 nucleotide sequence: TGTGCCAGCAGCTCACAGGGGGCCCTACAGGTTACCTACGAGCAGTACTTC.

This clone was recorded once. The gene calls are TRBV30 and TRBJ2-7; 10 nucleotides line up with TRBD2. The germline CDR1 and CDR2 sequences are GTSNPN and SVGIG (reference sequence). J was trimmed by 5 bases and V by 1 base; bases with no gene match: 5. The CDR3 covers 14 residues. The CDR3 spells CAWSGGTSADEQYF. CDR3 DNA: TGTGCCTGGAGTGGGGGGACTAGCGCAGACGAGCAGTACTTC.

The CDR3 DNA is TGTGCCAGCAGCTTACGGGACAGGAAAAACGAGCAGTACTTC. Protein product: CASSLRDRKNEQYF. The chain joins TRBV7-4 to TRBJ2-7; 8 nucleotides match TRBD1. The CDR3 sequence is 14 residues long. Germline lookup yields CDR1 SGHVT and CDR2 SQSDAQ. The ends lost 2 bases at V and 5 bases at J; junction bases unmatched: 5.

This clone was counted only a few times. The rearrangement joins TRBV29-1 to TRBJ1-1; 7 bases match TRBD1. The trim removed 5 bases at V and 1 base at J, leaving 4 bases unmatched. This CDR3 spans 13 amino acids. Germline CDR1 SQVTM, CDR2 ANQGSEA. The CDR3 spells CSVPTGKNTEAFF. Here the CDR3 DNA reads TGCAGCGTTCCGACAGGGAAGAACACTGAAGCTTTCTTT.

The chain employs TRBV7-9 and TRBJ2-3; weak D call: TRBD2 (5 bases). This CDR3 has 14 residues. Per the germline V gene, CDR1 is SEHNR and CDR2 is FQNEAQ (reference sequence). Trimming left V 5 bases short and J 4 bases short, with 13 bases between. CDR3 sequence: CASSLGSKPDTQYF. CDR3 DNA: TGTGCCAGCAGCCTAGGGAGCAAACCAGATACGCAGTATTTT.

The chain uses TRBV6-5 and TRBJ2-7, with 13 positions matching TRBD2. The CDR3 consists of 15 residues. Germline CDR1 is MNHEY and CDR2 is SVGAGI. V lost 6 bases, J lost 4 bases, and 6 bases stayed unmatched. The CDR3, as DNA: TGTGCCAGCAGAAGGGGACTAGCGGGACGTTACGAGCAGTACTTC. It translates to CASRRGLAGRYEQYF.